This is a list of T cell receptor beta chains from one sample in a study of response to subunit inactivated influenza vaccine. TCRdb reanalysed the RT-PCR reads using MiXCR and keeps one entry per CDR3 protein. The repertoire holds about 540,000 distinct CDR3 sequences, around 21% seen once, with roughly 2.8% in the top ten. The sample was also linked to a second study, of T cells expressing NK-cell markers.

The material sequenced was CD4+ T cells sorted from PBMCs, taken 11 to 12 days after vaccination. The origin of the receptors is a man in his forties or fifties who received an inactivated influenza vaccine. The CDR3 runs from the conserved cysteine through the conserved F or W.

TRBV6-5	TRBJ2-2	CASTYGTSGTGELFF
TRBV20-1	TRBJ2-1	CSAPDGQEKLGEQFF
TRBV12-3/TRBV12-4	TRBJ2-7	CASSYRVGTYEQYF
TRBV28	TRBJ2-5	CASSKLGIGPQETQYF
TRBV20-1	TRBJ1-5	CSARESGDQPQHF
TRBV4-2	TRBJ2-3	CASSQDWRRTDTQYF
TRBV4-2	TRBJ2-7	CASSRGPLAGGTEQYF
TRBV7-2	TRBJ1-2	CASSSETGAYSGYTF
TRBV28	TRBJ2-7	CASSFYQGAEQYF
TRBV5-1	TRBJ2-7	CASSLETGVYEQYF
TRBV3-1	TRBJ1-2	CASAIGDRGKGYTF
TRBV4-2	TRBJ2-1	CASSQATGERQFF
TRBV29-1	TRBJ2-1	CSVQLAGGRGEQFF
TRBV5-1	TRBJ2-1	CASSLEPPGQGYNEQFF
TRBV28	TRBJ2-3	CASSLPFTGGGDTQYF
TRBV29-1	TRBJ2-5	CSVGTFETQYF
TRBV10-2	TRBJ2-7	CASSGGGEQYF
TRBV5-1	TRBJ2-1	CASSLGVGGSNEQFF
TRBV4-2	TRBJ2-2	CASSPSTSGSNTGELFF
TRBV20-1	TRBJ1-6	CSASPGTGSSPLHF
TRBV24-1	TRBJ2-1	CATSDADLSSYNEQFF
TRBV12-3/TRBV12-4	TRBJ1-2	CASRKGGYYGYTF
TRBV20-1	TRBJ2-5	CSASPTGERETQYF
TRBV24-1	TRBJ2-3	CATSPRDPLGDTQYF
TRBV20-1	TRBJ1-5	CSARTGQANEPQHF
TRBV7-9	TRBJ1-6	CASSRRQNSPLHF
TRBV6-2/TRBV6-3	TRBJ1-2	CASSYSRSGTGSYGYTF
TRBV3-1	TRBJ1-1	CASSRAGGYHTEAFF
TRBV6-2/TRBV6-3	TRBJ1-2	CASFDLAWNGYTF
TRBV20-1	TRBJ2-3	CSASWAGGHSDTQYF
TRBV10-3	TRBJ1-1	CAISEGQGRVNTEAFF
TRBV10-3	TRBJ1-4	CAISVIGGEKLFF
TRBV19	TRBJ1-3	CASSVPGPRNTIYF
TRBV6-1	TRBJ1-2	CASKEGNYGYTF
TRBV28	TRBJ2-1	CASNNGGRTGNEQFF
TRBV5-1	TRBJ2-2	CASRLVGGNTGELFF
TRBV3-1	TRBJ1-2	CASSRDGESGRYGYTF
TRBV20-1	TRBJ2-2	CSAPLGGGYTGELFF
TRBV6-5	TRBJ2-2	CASSYSALVYTGELFF
TRBV20-1	TRBJ2-1	CSARQTTGVWEQFF
TRBV3-1	TRBJ2-7	CASSQVFSGAYEQYF
TRBV6-5	TRBJ2-3	CASSYGASGRDTDTQYF
TRBV11-3	TRBJ2-1	CASSVGGTSGTNEQFF
TRBV6-2/TRBV6-3	TRBJ2-2	CASSKYRTGPDTGELFF
TRBV28	TRBJ2-3	CASSLSGQSTDTQYF
TRBV20-1	TRBJ1-1	CSAPRERLNTEAFF
TRBV12-3/TRBV12-4	TRBJ2-3	CASSLQLAGADTQYF
TRBV7-2	TRBJ2-1	CASSLVDRVHEQFF
TRBV5-1	TRBJ2-1	CASSLGGTSGHNEQFF
TRBV15	TRBJ2-7	CATSRDALRSYEQYF
TRBV12-3/TRBV12-4	TRBJ1-2	CASSSDRDYGYTF
TRBV23-1	TRBJ2-5	CASSQYRRSRSETQYF
TRBV7-2	TRBJ2-7	CASSLQARTYEQYF
TRBV12-3/TRBV12-4	TRBJ2-3	CASSPDRGRTDTQYF
TRBV19	TRBJ2-5	CASRTGSLETQYF